The sequence of this TCR beta chain was determined in a study of T cell changes during pregnancy in multiple sclerosis. Some clones are missing from TCRdb's copy, which holds only in-frame ones; the method was immunoSEQ multiplex PCR. The sample consists of 35,000 or so clones, about nine tenths of them appearing once. CDR3 length equals 15 residues. Per germline, CDR1 PRHDT and CDR2 FYEKMQ (reference sequence). V lost 5 bases and J lost 1, with 14 bases in between. This clonotype originated in a female donor with multiple sclerosis, enrolled in a pregnancy study. The chain links TRBV13 to TRBJ2-5; D perhaps matches TRBD1 (6 bases). The sample in question was CD8+ T cells from peripheral blood mononuclear cells, obtained in the third trimester of pregnancy. The CDR3 sequence: CASSLSRGTQETQYF. The CDR3 DNA is TGTGCCAGCAGCCTCTCCAGGGGCACCCAAGAGACCCAGTACTTC.